The 3 T cell receptor beta chains presented below share a single source sample, sequenced in a study of T cell repertoires in cytomegalovirus infection. A single record per CDR3 protein comes from TCRdb applying MiXCR to the reads. The sample lists about 260,000 distinct CDR3 sequences; 8% to 9.5% were seen once. Specimen: PBMCs. The receptors here all came from a human donor in good health (CMV status not recorded). Some clones in this sample may be carry-over from other donors' samples.

This clonotype was detected ten times or more. The rearrangement uses TRBV7-8 and TRBJ2-1, with TRBD2 as a possible D gene (5 bases). V lost 3 bases to trimming and J lost 8 bases, with 20 bases between them. The germline V gene encodes CDR1 SGHVS and CDR2 FQNEAQ. CDR3 size: 16 residues. The CDR3 coding sequence is TGTGCCAGCAGCTTCAGGACCACTAACTCCGGGGATGAGCAGTTCTTC. This translates into CASSFRTTNSGDEQFF.

This clonotype came up many times. The rearrangement joins TRBV6-2 or TRBV6-3 to TRBJ2-4; the match to TRBD1 covers 7 bases. Looked up from germline, CDR1 is MNHEY and CDR2 is SVGEGT. The CDR3 loop spans 19 amino acids. With 6 bases clipped from V and 0 bases from J, the junction kept 17 bases outside the gene matches. This CDR3 reads CASSFWTTGSPVAKNIQYF. CDR3 coding DNA: TGTGCCAGCAGCTTTTGGACGACAGGGTCCCCCGTAGCCAAAAACATTCAGTACTTC.

In its sample, this clonotype was seen many times. V and J are TRBV7-6 and TRBJ1-3; D gene uncertain. V was shortened by 3 bases and J by 0 bases, with 12 bases between the two germline ends. The CDR3 is made up of 16 amino acids. From germline, CDR1 is SGHVS and CDR2 FNYEAQ. In nucleotides, the CDR3 is TGTGCCAGCAGCTTGTCGGACTCCTACTCTGGAAACACCATATATTTT. It yields the protein CASSLSDSYSGNTIYF. Full variable domain (remainder filled in from reference TRBV7-6 and TRBJ1-3): GAGVSQSPRYKVTKRGQDVALRCDPISGHVSLYWYRQALGQGPEFLTYFNYEAQQDKSGLPNDRFSAERPEGSISTLTIQRTEQRDSAMYRCASSLSDSYSGNTIYFGEGSWLTVV.